The clone carrying this T cell receptor (beta chain) appeared a few times. The CDR3 is 13 amino acids. Trimming shortened V by 5 bases and J by 1 base, and 6 bases separated the two germline ends. This sample stems from a study of response to subunit inactivated influenza vaccine. One entry per CDR3 protein results from TCRdb running MiXCR on the RT-PCR reads. This table holds about 180,000 distinct CDR3 sequences, about 9% found once. The sequence was obtained from a man between 45 and 60 years old who received an inactivated influenza vaccine. Sequences were derived from non-naive T cells sorted from PBMCs, sampled on the day of vaccination. The gene calls are TRBV12-3 or TRBV12-4 and TRBJ1-3, with D uncertain. The CDR3 coding sequence is TGTGCCAGCAGTGACAATTCTGGAAACACCATATATTTT. Translated: CASSDNSGNTIYF.